This T cell receptor beta chain appears in the sequencing data of a study of human T cells and chemical hapten exposure. Background on the study: Diphenylcyclopropenone doses were given weekly to the scalps of patients across the roughly 22-week study. Each patch test put 0.01% DPC on the upper back, and results were read at 6 days.

As for this clonotype: This sequence may be a read error, since a much larger clone differs from it by one base.

Time point given: patch test 2, 6 weeks after DPC sensitization. Treatment described: therapeutic diphenylcyclopropenone sensitization with weekly scalp DPC. As the library was built, unique molecular identifiers were attached to individual cDNA molecules. Via MiXCR, TCRdb re-called the RACE reads, giving one row per CDR3 protein. There are roughly 94,000 distinct CDR3 sequences in the sample; over 7.5% occur only once, and 2% to 2.5% lies in the top ten. This specimen consisted of whole blood, obtained in connection with sensitization to the hapten diphenylcyclopropenone (DPC). The clonotype comes from a woman between 35 and 50 years old with alopecia areata. Some clones in this sample may be carry-over from other donors' samples.

Written as DNA, the CDR3 is TGTGCCAGCAGTCCGACCCTGGGAAGCGAGCAGTACTTC. It yields the protein CASSPTLGSEQYF. This chain connects TRBV27 to TRBJ2-7, with D hard to call. The germline V gene encodes CDR1 MNHEY and CDR2 SMNVEV (reference sequence). The CDR3 extends over 13 amino acids. Trimming stripped 5 bases from V and 6 bases from J, with 14 bases between.